This entry lists 21 T cell receptor beta chains sequenced from one sample in a study of response to subunit inactivated influenza vaccine. TCRdb re-called the RT-PCR reads through MiXCR, storing one row per CDR3 protein. Of roughly 700,000 distinct CDR3 sequences listed, roughly 14% are singletons. Sequenced material: PBMCs from blood, taken 11 to 12 days after vaccination. Receptor source: a man in his fifties or sixties who received an inactivated influenza vaccine.

This rearrangement joins TRBV11-3 to TRBJ2-2; TRBD1 matches 7 bases. The CDR3 runs to 18 residues. The germline V gene encodes CDR1 SGHNT and CDR2 YENEEA. After removal of 5 bases from V and 0 bases from J, the junction contained 12 bases not matched to a gene. DNA of the CDR3: TGTGCCAGCAGCCTACTACTATTCGGGACAGCGAACACCGGGGAGCTGTTTTTT. This encodes CASSLLLFGTANTGELFF.

This clonotype was seen only a few times. V gene TRBV4-2 combines with J gene TRBJ1-5; D not resolved. Trimming took 0 bases from V and 4 from J, leaving 13 bases between them. The CDR3 runs to 16 residues. From germline, CDR1 is LGHNA and CDR2 YNFKEQ. CDR3 in amino acids: CASSQDLGRENQPQHF. In nucleotides, the CDR3 is TGTGCCAGCAGCCAAGATCTTGGGAGAGAGAATCAGCCCCAGCATTTT.

This sequence joins TRBV24-1 and TRBJ2-2; the D is unclear. Germline V gene sequence: CDR1 KGHDR, CDR2 SFDVKD. CDR3 length: 14 amino acids. Trimming took 4 bases from V and 6 from J, leaving 11 bases between them. CDR3 protein: CATSEYAPAGELFF. The CDR3 DNA is TGTGCCACCAGTGAGTACGCTCCCGCCGGGGAGCTGTTTTTT.

This chain connects TRBV10-1 to TRBJ2-2; 7 bases line up with TRBD1. Germline V CDR1 and CDR2: WNHNN, SYGVQD (reference sequence). The junction had 5 bases not matched to a gene; V was cut back by 2 bases and J by 2 bases. The CDR3 extends over 16 amino acids. The CDR3 coding sequence is TGCGCCAGCAGTGAGAGGACAGGTTTAAACACCGGGGAGCTGTTTTTT. Its translation: CASSERTGLNTGELFF.

This clonotype was counted between two and nine times. The chain combines TRBV7-9 with TRBJ2-3; 8 bases match TRBD2. Looked up from germline, CDR1 is SEHNR and CDR2 is FQNEAQ (reference sequence). V gave up 0 bases and J gave up 4 bases; unmatched junction bases: 3. The CDR3 has 15 amino acids. In nucleotides, the CDR3 is TGTGCCAGCAGCTTAGCGGCAGCGGGGGCAGATACGCAGTATTTT. It codes for CASSLAAAGADTQYF.

V gene TRBV29-1 combines with J gene TRBJ1-2; D gene ambiguous. CDR1 is SQVTM, CDR2 ANQGSEA, per germline. Trimming removed 3 bases from V and 1 base from J, with 9 bases in between. The CDR3 is 13 residues long. The CDR3, as DNA: TGCAGCGTTGAGGTGGCGGATAACTATGGCTACACCTTC. Protein sequence: CSVEVADNYGYTF. The variable domain in full, with the rest retrieved from reference TRBV29-1 and TRBJ1-2, is SAVISQKPSRDICQRGTSLTIQCQVDSQVTMMFWYRQQPGQSLTLIATANQGSEATYESGFVIDKFPISRPNLTFSTLTVSNMSPEDSSIYLCSVEVADNYGYTFGSGTRLTVV.

The V and J genes are TRBV7-4 and TRBJ2-7, with D perhaps TRBD2 (5 bases). The CDR3 extends over 13 amino acids. Trimming pared 5 bases from V and 5 bases from J, leaving 13 bases between. Germline loops: CDR1 SGHVT, CDR2 SQSDAQ. Here the CDR3 reads CASSPGIHNEQYF. The CDR3, as DNA: TGTGCCAGCAGCCCCGGGATCCACAACGAGCAGTACTTC.

This clonotype was detected a few times. This rearrangement joins TRBV28 to TRBJ2-7, with 7 bases matching TRBD2. CDR3 length: 12 amino acids. The ends lost 7 bases at V and 4 bases at J; junction bases unmatched: 4. The germline CDR1 and CDR2 sequences are MDHEN and SYDVKM. CDR3 loop: CASNMGGYEQYF. DNA for the CDR3: TGTGCCAGCAACATGGGAGGGTACGAGCAGTACTTC. Full variable domain (rest looked up from reference TRBV28 and TRBJ2-7): DVKVTQSSRYLVKRTGEKVFLECVQDMDHENMFWYRQDPGLGLRLIYFSYDVKMKEKGDIPEGYSVSREKKERFSLILESASTNQTSMYLCASNMGGYEQYFGPGTRLTVT.

This chain uses TRBV11-2 with TRBJ2-1; TRBD1 might be the D (5 bases). The CDR3 loop spans 11 amino acids. CDR1 SGHAT and CDR2 FQNNGV come from the germline V gene. V lost 10 bases and J lost 8, with 12 bases in between. The CDR3 region has the DNA TGTGCCACGCAGGGTTCCCATGAGCAGTTCTTC. This translates into CATQGSHEQFF.

The chain uses TRBV10-2 and TRBJ2-3; TRBD1 matches at 10 bases. CDR3 length: 15 residues. Germline V gene data show CDR1 as WSHSY and CDR2 as SAAADI. V was pared by 6 bases and J by 2 bases, with 5 bases of the junction left unmatched. Here the CDR3 DNA reads TGCGCCAGCAGAGACAGGGGGCTTACCACAGATACGCAGTATTTT. Its protein is CASRDRGLTTDTQYF.

The chain combines TRBV24-1 with TRBJ2-5; TRBD2 aligns across 7 bases. After removal of 1 base from V and 5 bases from J, the junction contained 3 bases not matched to a gene. CDR1 is KGHDR and CDR2 is SFDVKD in the germline V gene. The CDR3 is 14 amino acids. This CDR3 reads CATSDFWGGETQYF. In DNA form, the CDR3 reads TGTGCCACCAGTGATTTTTGGGGAGGGGAGACCCAGTACTTC.

This clonotype has a handful of counts. The V gene is TRBV10-3, the J gene TRBJ1-1, with a weak D call TRBD1 (5 bases). Trimming pared 3 bases from V and 4 bases from J, leaving 12 bases between. In germline, CDR1 is ENHRY, CDR2 SYGVKD. The CDR3 loop spans 14 amino acids. In DNA, the CDR3 is TGTGCCATCAGTGAAGGGTCAGGGCTCACTGAAGCTTTCTTT. It translates to CAISEGSGLTEAFF.

The rearrangement links TRBV27 to TRBJ2-3; D is unclear. CDR1 and CDR2 (germline): MNHEY, SMNVEV (reference sequence). V was shortened by 3 bases and J by 0 bases, with 7 bases between the two germline ends. The CDR3 loop spans 14 amino acids. The CDR3 DNA reads as TGTGCCAGCAGTTTGCCCCTAAGCACAGATACGCAGTATTTT. Its translation: CASSLPLSTDTQYF.

V is TRBV28 and J is TRBJ2-1, with D hard to call. The CDR3 has 15 residues. Trimming took off 5 bases at V and 1 base at J, with 12 bases between the two ends. Per the germline V gene, CDR1 is MDHEN and CDR2 is SYDVKM. The CDR3 nucleotides are TGTGCCAGCAGTCCTCTTATGGGGTCCTACAATGAGCAGTTCTTC. This gives the protein CASSPLMGSYNEQFF.

J is TRBJ1-3 and V is TRBV28, with D maybe TRBD1 (5 bases). Looked up from germline, CDR1 is MDHEN and CDR2 is SYDVKM. The CDR3 runs to 15 residues. The ends were cut back, 6 bases at V and 0 bases at J, with 12 bases in the middle. CDR3 in amino acids: CASRPGTGSGNTIYF. The CDR3 coding sequence is TGTGCCAGCAGACCCGGGACGGGCTCTGGAAACACCATATATTTT.

This clonotype was counted ten times or more. The J gene is TRBJ2-7, the V gene TRBV6-2 or TRBV6-3; TRBD1 matches at 7 bases. The CDR3 covers 16 residues. Unmatched junction bases numbered 10, after V lost 2 bases and J lost 3 bases. Germline CDR1 reads MNHEY; CDR2 reads SVGEGT. Here the CDR3 DNA reads TGTGCCAGCAGTTACCTACAGGGGCGTACCTTCTACGAGCAGTACTTC. Residues: CASSYLQGRTFYEQYF.

This chain uses TRBV12-3 or TRBV12-4 with TRBJ2-1; unclear D gene. V dropped 5 bases and J dropped 8 bases, with 10 bases sitting between them. The CDR3 runs 12 residues. The CDR3 is CASSRPGDEQFF. The DNA for the CDR3 is TGTGCCAGCAGTCGTCCAGGCGATGAGCAGTTCTTC.

V is TRBV5-1 and J is TRBJ1-6, with D perhaps matching TRBD1 (6 bases). From germline, CDR1 is SGHRS and CDR2 YFSETQ. This CDR3 spans 15 amino acids. Trimming took 4 bases from V and 5 from J, leaving 13 bases between them. CDR3 amino acids: CASSLRDNDNSPLHF. CDR3 coding DNA: TGCGCCAGCAGCCTTCGGGACAATGATAATTCACCCCTCCACTTT. Variable domain in full (rest from reference TRBV5-1 and TRBJ1-6): KAGVTQTPRYLIKTRGQQVTLSCSPISGHRSVSWYQQTPGQGLQFLFEYFSETQRNKGNFPGRFSGRQFSNSRSEMNVSTLELGDSALYLCASSLRDNDNSPLHFGNGTRLTVT.

Only a few counts were recorded for this clonotype. The rearrangement links TRBV5-1 to TRBJ1-6, with a possible D match to TRBD1 (5 bases). Germline V gives CDR1 SGHRS, CDR2 YFSETQ. V was pared by 4 bases and J by 7 bases, with 12 bases between. The CDR3 contains 14 residues. CDR3 DNA sequence: TGCGCCAGCAGCCTTCCGACAGAGAATTCACCCCTCCACTTT. This encodes CASSLPTENSPLHF.

This chain joins TRBV3-1 and TRBJ1-4; D is undetermined. Trimming removed 1 base at V and 0 bases at J, with 12 bases between. Germline CDR1 is LGHDT and CDR2 is YNNKEL (reference sequence). CDR3 length equals 17 residues. This CDR3 reads CASSQGQTTATNEKLFF. The CDR3 nucleotides read TGTGCCAGCAGCCAAGGGCAGACTACTGCAACTAATGAAAAACTGTTTTTT.

V is TRBV20-1 and J is TRBJ1-5; D not certain. Germline CDR1 is DFQATT and CDR2 is SNEGSKA (reference sequence). Trimming removed 2 bases from V and 0 bases from J, with 5 bases in between. The CDR3 is 13 residues long. CDR3 bases: TGCAGTGCTAGACAGTATAGCAATCAGCCCCAGCATTTT. This encodes CSARQYSNQPQHF.